These 17 T cell receptor beta chains share one sample of origin, sequenced in a study of molecular identifiers for immune sequencing clone quantification. One entry per CDR3 protein, called by TCRdb with MiXCR from the PCR reads. The table shows some 100,000 distinct CDR3 sequences, with roughly a third occurring only once. Material for sequencing was naive CD8+ T cells from blood, with Jurkat cell RNA spiked in. The subset was: FACS-sorted CD8+CD4-CCR7+CD45RA+ naive T cells. These receptors originate from a human donor in good health. Some libraries in this study had Jurkat cell RNA spiked in.

This clonotype was counted many times. V gene TRBV6-5 combines with J gene TRBJ2-7; 7 bases are a match to TRBD2. V trimming: 5 bases; J trimming: 7 bases; junction bases outside the gene matches: 17. Germline-derived CDR1 and CDR2 are MNHEY and SVGAGI. The length of the CDR3 is 16 residues. The CDR3 region is CASSRPMAGVTWEQYF. The CDR3 DNA follows: TGTGCCAGCAGTCGCCCGATGGCGGGAGTAACTTGGGAGCAGTACTTC.

The rearrangement joins TRBV4-1 to TRBJ2-1; 13 bases align to TRBD2. In germline, CDR1 is MGHRA, CDR2 YSYEKL. The CDR3 runs 15 residues. Trimming cost V 0 bases and J 8 bases; bases outside gene matches: 1. The chain's CDR3 is CASSQDGLAGDEQFF. The CDR3 bases are TGCGCCAGCAGCCAAGATGGACTAGCGGGAGATGAGCAGTTCTTC.

This clonotype was observed many times. The rearrangement links TRBV28 to TRBJ2-7; D is perhaps TRBD2 (5 bases). V shed 4 bases and J shed 7 bases, with 14 bases lying between them. CDR1 and CDR2 from the germline V gene are MDHEN and SYDVKM. The CDR3 consists of 13 residues. CDR3 protein: CASSSPLSGEQYF. In DNA, the CDR3 is TGTGCCAGCAGTTCCCCTCTATCGGGGGAGCAGTACTTC.

CDR3 bases: TGTGCCAGCAGTAACGGACAGTTTGGGGGTGATTCACCCCTCCACTTT. Translating it yields CASSNGQFGGDSPLHF. The V call is TRBV6-6, the J call TRBJ1-6, with D perhaps matching TRBD1 (6 bases). The V and J ends lost 5 bases and 8 bases respectively, with 19 bases between them. The CDR3 is 16 amino acids. In germline, CDR1 is MNHNY, CDR2 SVGAGI (reference sequence).

For this clonotype: A much larger clone differs from this one at a single base, so this may be a read error. The V call is TRBV4-3, the J call TRBJ1-1; the D is unclear. CDR3 length: 12 amino acids. Germline V lookup: CDR1 LGHNA, CDR2 YSLEER. CDR3 amino acids: CASSEENTEAFF. As DNA, the CDR3 is TGCGCCAGCAGCGAAGAAAACACTGAAGCTTTCTTT.

This clonotype was picked up a small number of times. The chain has TRBV7-9 and TRBJ2-3; TRBD1 matches 7 bases. CDR1 SEHNR and CDR2 FQNEAQ come from the germline V gene (reference sequence). This CDR3 contains 15 residues. The V segment lost 1 base and the J segment 5 bases; nucleotides outside the gene matches: 6. The CDR3 loop is CASSLETGKGDTQYF. In DNA form, the CDR3 reads TGTGCCAGCAGCTTAGAGACAGGGAAGGGAGATACGCAGTATTTT.

This clonotype was recorded many times. The J gene is TRBJ1-1, the V gene TRBV2; no definite D call. Between the trimmed V and J ends, which lost 7 bases and 2 bases, there was a span of 5 bases. Germline V CDR1 and CDR2: SNHLY, FYNNEI. The CDR3 spans 11 residues. CDR3 DNA: TGTGCCAGCACATATAACACTGAAGCTTTCTTT. Translated, it gives CASTYNTEAFF.

V usage is TRBV7-9 and J usage is TRBJ2-1; TRBD2 might be the D (6 bases). Germline V gene data show CDR1 as SEHNR and CDR2 as FQNEAQ (reference sequence). This CDR3 comprises 15 residues. Trimming removed 3 bases from V and 6 bases from J, with 15 bases in between. CDR3 sequence reads: CASSLAGTLGNEQFF. The CDR3 DNA reads TGTGCCAGCAGCTTGGCCGGGACTCTTGGCAATGAGCAGTTCTTC.

The chain carries TRBV29-1 and TRBJ2-7; 7 nucleotides line up with TRBD1. The CDR3 sequence is 15 residues long. Germline values: CDR1 SQVTM, CDR2 ANQGSEA. J was trimmed by 4 bases and V by 0 bases; bases with no gene match: 9. CDR3 DNA: TGCAGCGTTGAAGATCGGACAGGATTACTTTACGAGCAGTACTTC. It encodes CSVEDRTGLLYEQYF.

This clonotype was detected only a few times. The chain joins TRBV29-1 to TRBJ2-7, with 10 positions matching TRBD1. This CDR3 is built from 15 residues. V shed 0 bases and J 3 bases; nucleotides not matched to a gene: 5. Germline V gives CDR1 SQVTM, CDR2 ANQGSEA. CDR3 DNA: TGCAGCGTTGAAGACCCGGGACAGGGGTTCTACGAGCAGTACTTC. This encodes CSVEDPGQGFYEQYF.

In its sample, this clonotype was seen many times. J is TRBJ1-5 and V is TRBV7-8; D possibly corresponds to TRBD1 (5 bases). V was pared by 5 bases and J by 7 bases, with 12 bases between. The CDR3 covers 13 residues. In germline, CDR1 is SGHVS, CDR2 FQNEAQ. The CDR3 reads CASSLYRDQPQHF. In DNA form, the CDR3 reads TGTGCCAGCAGCCTGTACCGGGACCAGCCCCAGCATTTT. Supplemented by reference TRBV7-8 and TRBJ1-5, the full variable domain reads GAGVSQSPRYKVAKRGQDVALRCDPISGHVSLFWYQQALGQGPEFLTYFQNEAQLDKSGLPSDRFFAERPEGSVSTLKIQRTQQEDSAVYLCASSLYRDQPQHFGDGTRLSIL.

The chain has TRBV14 and TRBJ1-2; 7 bases agree with TRBD1. This CDR3 contains 13 residues. The germline V gene has CDR1 SGHDN and CDR2 FVKESK. Unmatched junction bases numbered 7, after V lost 4 bases and J lost 8 bases. CDR3 in amino acids: CASSRGQPYGYTF. CDR3 bases: TGTGCCAGCAGCCGGGGACAGCCTTACGGCTACACCTTC.

Many counts were recorded for this clonotype. V gene TRBV12-3 or TRBV12-4 combines with J gene TRBJ1-5; D possibly corresponds to TRBD1 (5 bases). The CDR3 has 13 amino acids. Trimming stripped 6 bases from V and 8 bases from J, with 14 bases between. CDR3 bases: TGTGCCAGCAGCGAAATGGGGGGGGAGCCCCAGCATTTT. Protein product: CASSEMGGEPQHF.

The chain uses TRBV10-3 and TRBJ2-7; D may correspond to TRBD1 or TRBD2 (6 bases each). CDR3 length: 13 residues. CDR1 is ENHRY and CDR2 is SYGVKD in the germline V gene. The V end was cut by 3 bases, the J end by 7 bases, with 13 bases between. CDR3 sequence (DNA): TGTGCCATCAGTGAAGGGGGGTCGGGGGAGCAGTACTTC. Amino acids: CAISEGGSGEQYF.

CDR3 nucleotide sequence: TGCGCCAGCAGCTGGGACTGGGGCTCTGGGGCCAACGTCCTGACTTTC. Translation gives CASSWDWGSGANVLTF. The gene calls are TRBV5-1 and TRBJ2-6; D is perhaps TRBD2 (6 bases). V was pared by 3 bases and J by 0 bases, with 10 bases between. The germline V gene encodes CDR1 SGHRS and CDR2 YFSETQ. The CDR3 sequence is 16 residues long.

The chain recombines TRBV28 with TRBJ1-5; 11 bases are a match to TRBD1. V dropped 5 bases and J dropped 5; count of bases not matched to a gene: 23. The V gene's germline CDR1 is MDHEN and CDR2 SYDVKM. The CDR3 is 21 residues long. The CDR3 protein is CASSTGTGGYRSGGGDQPQHF. DNA for the CDR3: TGTGCCAGCAGTACCGGGACAGGGGGATATCGTTCTGGGGGGGGAGATCAGCCCCAGCATTTT.

Notes on this clonotype: Here the CDR3 omits its conserved ending phenylalanine or tryptophan, so a read error is the likely source. The chain is built from TRBV15 and TRBJ2-7, with D possibly TRBD2 on 5 matching bases. The CDR3 runs 15 residues. In germline, CDR1 is LNHNV, CDR2 YYDKDF (reference sequence). The V and J ends lost 8 bases and 3 bases respectively, with 20 bases between them. CDR3 in amino acids: CATVGEIEGHYEQYY. The CDR3 DNA reads as TGTGCCACCGTCGGAGAAATTGAGGGTCACTACGAGCAGTACTAC.